The rows below give T cell receptor beta chains drawn from one sample of a study of CD8 T cells in Susac syndrome. TCRdb reprocessed the immunoSEQ multiplex PCR reads via MiXCR and lists one record per CDR3 protein. This table holds around 230,000 distinct CDR3 sequences, about 96% found once. The sequencing input was CD4+ T cells from PBMCs. These receptors came from a human donor with Susac syndrome. Each CDR3 is given with its conserved first and last residue. Fields, in order: J gene, D gene, clone size, V gene, CDR3 protein, CDR3 DNA. The D gene is left open where the match is weak. For some rows the clone size is stated as once, few or many, or as a class when expanded; others skip it.

TRBJ2-7 NA once TRBV29-1 CSVGWTSYEQYF TGCAGCGTTGGCTGGACGTCCTACGAGCAGTACTTC
TRBJ1-1 TRBD1 NA TRBV7-3 CASSSRGWAEAFF TGTGCCAGCAGCTCCAGGGGGTGGGCTGAAGCTTTCTTT
TRBJ2-1 TRBD2 NA TRBV13 CASSSRLAGGDEQFF TGTGCCAGCAGCTCCAGACTAGCGGGAGGGGATGAGCAGTTCTTC
TRBJ2-3 TRBD2 NA TRBV29-1 CSVVEYWLLAGGKRRFSTDTQYF TGCAGCGTTGTTGAGTATTGGTTACTAGCGGGGGGAAAAAGACGATTTAGCACAGATACGCAGTATTTT
TRBJ1-4 NA once TRBV20-1 CSARGQPNEKLFF TGCAGTGCTAGAGGTCAGCCTAATGAAAAACTGTTTTTT
TRBJ1-3 NA NA TRBV29-1 CSVKHPGIGNTIYF TGCAGCGTAAAGCATCCTGGGATTGGAAACACCATATATTTT
TRBJ2-5 TRBD2 NA TRBV19 CASSNSGRTQETQYF TGTGCCAGTAGTAATAGCGGGAGGACCCAAGAGACCCAGTACTTC
TRBJ1-5 NA once TRBV7-2 CASGLSGQPQHF TGTGCCAGCGGACTCAGTGGTCAGCCCCAGCATTTT
TRBJ1-5 NA NA TRBV19 CACSGAGQPQHF TGTGCCTGTTCAGGGGCAGGGCAGCCCCAGCATTTT
TRBJ2-7 NA NA TRBV4-1 CASSQEYRRVAYEQYF TGCGCCAGCAGCCAAGAATACAGGCGGGTAGCCTACGAGCAGTACTTC
TRBJ1-4 TRBD1 NA TRBV5-1 CASSLDTGEGKLFF TGCGCCAGCAGCTTGGATACAGGGGAGGGAAAACTGTTTTTT
TRBJ2-7 NA NA TRBV29-1 CSAARQRDEQYF TGCAGCGCCGCCCGACAGCGGGACGAGCAGTACTTC